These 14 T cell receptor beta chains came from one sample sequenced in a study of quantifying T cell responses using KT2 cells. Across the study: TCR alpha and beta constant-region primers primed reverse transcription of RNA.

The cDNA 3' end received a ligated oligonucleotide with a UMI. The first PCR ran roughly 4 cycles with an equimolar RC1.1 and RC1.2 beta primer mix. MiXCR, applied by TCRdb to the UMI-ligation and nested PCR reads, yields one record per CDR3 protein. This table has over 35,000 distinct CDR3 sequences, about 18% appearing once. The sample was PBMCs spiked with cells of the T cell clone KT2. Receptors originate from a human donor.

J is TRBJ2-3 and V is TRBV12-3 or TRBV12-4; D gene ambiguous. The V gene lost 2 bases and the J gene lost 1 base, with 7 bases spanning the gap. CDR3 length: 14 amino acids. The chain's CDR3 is CASSLRRGTDTQYF. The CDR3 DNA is TGTGCCAGCAGTTTAAGACGGGGCACAGATACGCAGTATTTT.

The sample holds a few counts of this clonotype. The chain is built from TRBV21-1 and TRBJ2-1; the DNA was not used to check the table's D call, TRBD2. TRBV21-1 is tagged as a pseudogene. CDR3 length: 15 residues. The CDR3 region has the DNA TGTGCCAGCAGCAGTTGGCGGGAGGGCCCCAATGAGCAGTTCTTC. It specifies CASSSWREGPNEQFF.

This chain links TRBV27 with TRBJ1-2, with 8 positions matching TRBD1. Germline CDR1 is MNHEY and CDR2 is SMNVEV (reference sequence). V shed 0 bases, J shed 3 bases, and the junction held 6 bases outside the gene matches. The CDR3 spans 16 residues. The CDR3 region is CASSLSGQGADYGYTF. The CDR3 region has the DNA TGTGCCAGCAGTTTATCTGGGCAGGGGGCGGACTATGGCTACACCTTC.

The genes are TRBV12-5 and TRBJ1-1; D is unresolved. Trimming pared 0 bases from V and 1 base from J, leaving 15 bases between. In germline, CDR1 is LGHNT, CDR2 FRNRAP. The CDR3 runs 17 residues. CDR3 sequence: CASGLVVGRAPNTEAFF. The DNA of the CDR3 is TGTGCTAGTGGTTTGGTCGTGGGGAGGGCCCCGAACACTGAAGCTTTCTTT.

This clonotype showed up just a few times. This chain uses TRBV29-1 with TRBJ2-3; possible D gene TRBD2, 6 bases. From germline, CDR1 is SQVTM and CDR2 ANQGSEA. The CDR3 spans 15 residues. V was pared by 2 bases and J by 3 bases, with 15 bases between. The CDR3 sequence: CSVERRGMTTDTQYF. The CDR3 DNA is TGCAGCGTTGAAAGGCGCGGGATGACGACAGATACGCAGTATTTT.

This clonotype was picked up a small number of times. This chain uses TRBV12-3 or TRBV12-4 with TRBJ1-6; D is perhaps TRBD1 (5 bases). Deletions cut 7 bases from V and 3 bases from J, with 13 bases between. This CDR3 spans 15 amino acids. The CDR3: CASKLGPVYNSPLHF. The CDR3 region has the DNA TGTGCCAGCAAATTGGGGCCGGTCTATAATTCACCCCTCCACTTT.

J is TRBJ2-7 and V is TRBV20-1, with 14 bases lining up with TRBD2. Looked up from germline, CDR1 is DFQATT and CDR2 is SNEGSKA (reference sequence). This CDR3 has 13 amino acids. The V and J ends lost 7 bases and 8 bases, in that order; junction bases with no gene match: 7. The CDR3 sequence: CSVGTSGSVKQYF. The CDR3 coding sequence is TGCAGTGTTGGGACTAGCGGGAGCGTAAAGCAGTACTTC.

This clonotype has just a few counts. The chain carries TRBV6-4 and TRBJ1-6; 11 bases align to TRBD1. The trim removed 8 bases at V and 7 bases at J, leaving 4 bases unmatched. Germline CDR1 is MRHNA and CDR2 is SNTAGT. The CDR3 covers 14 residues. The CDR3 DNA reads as TGTGCCAGCTCGGACAGGGGGCGAAATTCACCCCTCCACTTT. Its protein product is CASSDRGRNSPLHF.

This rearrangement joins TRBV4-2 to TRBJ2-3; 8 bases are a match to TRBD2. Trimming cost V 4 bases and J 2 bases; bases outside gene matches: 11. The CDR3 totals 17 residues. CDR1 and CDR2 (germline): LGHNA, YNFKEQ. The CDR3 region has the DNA TGTGCCAGCAGCCGCTCCCAAGGAGCGGGGGCCACAGATACGCAGTATTTT. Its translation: CASSRSQGAGATDTQYF.

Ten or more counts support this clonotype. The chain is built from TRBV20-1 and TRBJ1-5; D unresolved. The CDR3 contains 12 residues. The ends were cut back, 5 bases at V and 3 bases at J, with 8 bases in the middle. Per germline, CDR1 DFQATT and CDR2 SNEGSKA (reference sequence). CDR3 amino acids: CSAQEYNQPQHF. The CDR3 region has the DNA TGCAGTGCTCAGGAGTACAATCAGCCCCAGCATTTT.

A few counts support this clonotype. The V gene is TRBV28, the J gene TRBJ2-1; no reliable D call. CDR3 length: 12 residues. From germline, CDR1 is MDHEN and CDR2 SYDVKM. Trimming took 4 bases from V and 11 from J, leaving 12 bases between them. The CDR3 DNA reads TGTGCCAGCAGTTCCGAAACCGGTAAGCAGTTCTTC. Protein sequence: CASSSETGKQFF.

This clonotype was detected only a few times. CDR3 loop: CASSKRGLAAYNEQFF. CDR3 DNA: TGTGCCAGCAGTAAAAGAGGACTAGCGGCATACAATGAGCAGTTCTTC. The gene calls are TRBV6-6 and TRBJ2-1, with 10 positions matching TRBD2. Germline V gene sequence: CDR1 MNHNY, CDR2 SVGAGI (reference sequence). After removal of 5 bases from V and 4 bases from J, the junction contained 8 bases not matched to a gene. This CDR3 is 16 amino acids long.

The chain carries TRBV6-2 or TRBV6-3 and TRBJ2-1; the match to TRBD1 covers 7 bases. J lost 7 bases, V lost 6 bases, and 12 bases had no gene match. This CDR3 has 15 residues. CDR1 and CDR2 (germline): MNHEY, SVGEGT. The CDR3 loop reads CASRPHDRVGNEQFF. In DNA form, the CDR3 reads TGTGCCAGCAGGCCACACGACAGGGTCGGGAATGAGCAGTTCTTC.

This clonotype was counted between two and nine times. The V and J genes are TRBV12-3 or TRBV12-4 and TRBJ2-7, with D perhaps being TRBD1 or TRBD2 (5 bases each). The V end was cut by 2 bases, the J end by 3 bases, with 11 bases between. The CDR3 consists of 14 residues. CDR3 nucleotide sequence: TGTGCCAGCAGTTTAATGCAGGGAGTCTACGAGCAGTACTTC. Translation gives CASSLMQGVYEQYF.